This T cell receptor (beta chain) derives from a study of T cells in Graves' hyperthyroidism and ophthalmopathy. Study findings and constraints: Most thyroid clonotypes expanded above 0.001 appeared in blood too.

In this sample, this clonotype turned up a few times. Its antigen is as yet unknown. From RNA transcripts, TCR beta CDR3 regions were amplified. During a first-round RT-PCR of the TCR CDR3, the HTBI primer set was used. TCRdb ran MiXCR on the multiplex PCR reads and lists one entry per CDR3 protein. The sample contains roughly 500,000 distinct CDR3 sequences, approximately 15% of which appear only once. V lost 5 bases and J 4 bases, leaving 20 bases between the germline ends. Germline CDR1 reads SGHVS; CDR2 reads FQNEAQ. The CDR3 is 17 residues long. This chain uses TRBV7-8 with TRBJ2-2, with unresolved D. The receptor was isolated from a woman aged 25-40 years with Graves' hyperthyroidism that later progressed to Graves' ophthalmopathy. Sequences were obtained from blood. The CDR3 DNA is TGTGCCAGCAGCCCCTGGTTGGCGAGAGAAGTCACCGGGGAGCTGTTTTTT. Its protein product is CASSPWLAREVTGELFF. The full variable domain, in which reference TRBV7-8 and TRBJ2-2 provide the parts outside the CDR3, is GAGVSQSPRYKVAKRGQDVALRCDPISGHVSLFWYQQALGQGPEFLTYFQNEAQLDKSGLPSDRFFAERPEGSVSTLKIQRTQQEDSAVYLCASSPWLAREVTGELFFGEGSRLTVL.